Listed below are T cell receptor beta chains from one sample, sequenced in a study of shared clonotypes between healthy human individuals. Repertoires were generated with immunoSEQ multiplex PCR, while TCRdb's copy carries only in-frame clones and drops some. Of about 2.1 million clones listed, 80% to 95% are singletons. Sequencing was performed on naive CD8+ T cells from PBMCs. Receptors were obtained from a man aged 18-30 years in good health. Some clones in this sample may be carry-over from other donors' samples. CDR3s include the opening cysteine and the closing phenylalanine or tryptophan. The order of the fields is D gene, J gene, clone size, V gene, CDR3 protein, CDR3 DNA. The D gene is left open where the match is weak. Some rows have no size entry. The others give once, few or many, or a class for an expanded clone.

NA	TRBJ1-2	NA	TRBV28	CASSPSRGPRGYTF	TGTGCCAGCAGCCCCAGCCGAGGCCCCCGCGGCTACACCTTC
TRBD1	TRBJ1-1	NA	TRBV23-1	CARDRGGTEAFF	TGCGCTCGGGACAGGGGAGGCACTGAAGCTTTCTTT
TRBD2	TRBJ2-1	NA	TRBV6-6	CASRGGVASGTSEQFF	TGTGCCAGCAGAGGGGGGGTGGCTAGCGGGACCTCGGAGCAGTTCTTC
TRBD2	TRBJ2-7	once	TRBV7-6	CASSLAALAGPYEQYF	TGTGCCAGCAGCTTAGCGGCCCTAGCGGGTCCCTACGAGCAGTACTTC
NA	TRBJ1-2	NA	TRBV11-2	CASSPQLTGGVRPYGYTF	TGTGCCAGCAGCCCCCAATTAACTGGAGGAGTCCGACCCTATGGCTACACCTTC
NA	TRBJ2-3	once	TRBV10-1	CASSAGTITDTQYF	TGCGCCAGCAGTGCCGGGACAATCACAGATACGCAGTATTTT
NA	TRBJ2-1	NA	TRBV10-3	CAISEAFRGASYNEQFF	TGTGCCATCAGTGAGGCCTTCAGGGGGGCCTCCTACAATGAGCAGTTCTTC
NA	TRBJ2-1	NA	TRBV11-2	CASSLDPSSSYNEQFF	TGTGCCAGCAGCTTAGATCCTAGCAGCTCCTACAATGAGCAGTTCTTC
TRBD1	TRBJ1-1	NA	TRBV19	CASSQTPGQGATWDTEAFF	TGTGCCAGTAGTCAAACTCCGGGACAGGGGGCCACCTGGGACACTGAAGCTTTCTTT
NA	TRBJ1-2	NA	TRBV7-6	CASSPVGISYGYTF	TGTGCCAGCAGCCCCGTGGGTATATCCTATGGCTACACCTTC
TRBD1	TRBJ1-1	NA	TRBV5-1	CASSLAGQSMNTEAFF	TGCGCCAGCAGCTTGGCGGGACAGAGCATGAACACTGAAGCTTTCTTT
NA	TRBJ2-5	NA	TRBV25-1	CASSEFAHSRGETQYF	TGTGCCAGCAGTGAATTCGCCCATAGCAGGGGTGAGACCCAGTACTTC
NA	TRBJ2-7	NA	TRBV5-1	CASSLGRDSYEQYF	TGCGCCAGCAGCTTGGGGCGGGATTCCTACGAGCAGTACTTC
NA	TRBJ1-4	NA	TRBV27	CASSLLGEEKLFF	TGTGCCAGCAGTTTATTAGGGGAGGAAAAACTGTTTTTT
NA	TRBJ2-2	NA	TRBV7-9	CASSFPPGVAPTGELFF	TGTGCCAGCAGCTTTCCCCCCGGGGTAGCACCCACCGGGGAGCTGTTTTTT
NA	TRBJ2-7	NA	TRBV15	CATSREGTGLYEQYF	TGTGCCACCAGCAGAGAGGGGACCGGGTTGTACGAGCAGTACTTC
NA	TRBJ1-3	NA	TRBV4-1	CASSQDGGVGPAGNTIYF	TGCGCCAGCAGCCAAGATGGAGGGGTGGGTCCCGCTGGAAACACCATATATTTT
NA	TRBJ2-5	NA	TRBV5-8	CASSWGQETQYF	TGTGCCAGCAGCTGGGGGCAAGAGACCCAGTACTTC
NA	TRBJ2-3	NA	TRBV5-5	CASSAGQVAGTQYF	TGTGCCAGCAGCGCCGGACAGGTAGCGGGCACGCAGTATTTT
NA	TRBJ1-2	NA	TRBV6-1	CASSEPGTYYGYTF	TGTGCCAGCAGTGAACCGGGGACTTACTATGGCTACACCTTC
NA	TRBJ2-7	NA	TRBV27	CASSSLGEGLVEQYF	TGTGCCAGCAGTTCGCTCGGAGAGGGTTTAGTCGAGCAGTACTTC
TRBD2	TRBJ2-1	NA	TRBV9	CASSARWTSSYNEQFF	TGTGCCAGCAGCGCCCGTTGGACTAGCTCCTACAATGAGCAGTTCTTC
NA	TRBJ1-4	NA	TRBV2	CASSGGPNEKLFF	TGTGCCAGCAGTGGTGGACCGAATGAAAAACTGTTTTTT
NA	TRBJ1-5	NA	TRBV16	CASGQFPYSNQPQHF	TGTGCCAGCGGCCAATTTCCCTATAGCAATCAGCCCCAGCATTTT
NA	TRBJ2-2	NA	TRBV4-1	CASSQWSVGELFF	TGCGCCAGCAGCCAATGGAGCGTGGGGGAGCTGTTTTTT
NA	TRBJ2-2	NA	TRBV9	CASSVGQDTGELFF	TGTGCCAGCAGCGTAGGACAGGACACCGGGGAGCTGTTTTTT
NA	TRBJ2-3	NA	TRBV28	CASSLSSRSEGTQYF	TGTGCCAGCAGTTTATCCAGCAGGAGTGAGGGTACGCAGTATTTT
TRBD1	TRBJ1-5	once	TRBV7-9	CASSSGQGNQPQHF	TGTGCCAGCAGCTCGGGACAGGGCAATCAGCCCCAGCATTTT
TRBD2	TRBJ2-2	NA	TRBV7-9	CASSSPPGGETGELFF	TGTGCCAGCAGCTCCCCCCCGGGAGGGGAGACCGGGGAGCTGTTTTTT
NA	TRBJ1-1	NA	TRBV6-5	CASSRSDSHNTEAFF	TGTGCCAGCAGTCGCTCGGACAGTCATAACACTGAAGCTTTCTTT
TRBD1	TRBJ2-3	NA	TRBV15	CATSRGQGRTDTQYF	TGTGCCACCAGCAGAGGACAGGGGCGTACAGATACGCAGTATTTT
NA	TRBJ1-2	NA	TRBV2	CASSGLDNLNYGYTF	TGTGCCAGCAGTGGGCTCGATAATCTCAACTATGGCTACACCTTC
NA	TRBJ1-1	few	TRBV7-9	CASSSQGAEAFF	TGTGCCAGCAGCTCACAGGGAGCTGAAGCTTTCTTT
TRBD1	TRBJ1-1	NA	TRBV6-5	CASRTGALIEAFF	TGTGCCAGCAGAACAGGGGCGCTGATTGAAGCTTTCTTT
NA	TRBJ1-5	NA	TRBV19	CASSFFGQTQPQHF	TGTGCCAGTAGTTTTTTCGGACAAACTCAGCCCCAGCATTTT
NA	TRBJ1-5	NA	TRBV27	CASSLSGLGQPQHF	TGTGCCAGCAGTTTATCGGGGCTGGGTCAGCCCCAGCATTTT
TRBD1	TRBJ1-3	NA	TRBV9	CASSARGQGGSGNTIYF	TGTGCCAGCAGCGCCCGGGGACAGGGGGGCTCTGGAAACACCATATATTTT
NA	TRBJ2-7	NA	TRBV7-8	CASSYSVPGEQYF	TGTGCCAGCAGCTATTCAGTCCCGGGCGAGCAGTACTTC
TRBD1	TRBJ1-2	NA	TRBV13	CASSPGQGAHGYTF	TGTGCCAGCAGCCCCGGACAGGGGGCTCACGGCTACACCTTC
TRBD2	TRBJ2-2	NA	TRBV4-1	CASSPRLAPGGELFF	TGCGCCAGCAGCCCACGACTAGCCCCAGGGGGGGAGCTGTTTTTT
NA	TRBJ2-7	NA	TRBV12-2	CASRLDPMRRGGTYEQYF	TGTGCAAGTCGCTTAGACCCCATGCGCAGGGGGGGAACCTACGAGCAGTACTTC
NA	TRBJ2-1	NA	TRBV7-9	CASSSLHRVFVEQFF	TGTGCCAGCAGCTCCTTACACAGGGTATTTGTTGAGCAGTTCTTC
TRBD2	TRBJ2-3	NA	TRBV19	CASSIRGGPPSGTQYF	TGTGCCAGTAGTATCCGCGGGGGGCCCCCTTCGGGTACGCAGTATTTT
TRBD1	TRBJ1-2	NA	TRBV25-1	CASSESGDRVNGYTF	TGTGCCAGCAGTGAATCGGGAGACAGGGTTAATGGCTACACCTTC
TRBD1	TRBJ2-1	NA	TRBV15	CATSSRGTGGPEQFF	TGTGCCACCAGCAGTAGGGGGACAGGGGGTCCTGAGCAGTTCTTC
NA	TRBJ2-1	NA	TRBV7-6	CASSSQIEQFF	TGTGCCAGCAGCTCACAGATTGAGCAGTTCTTC